Each of the 12 T cell receptor beta chains below was sequenced from the same sample in a study of OX40 agonist ivuxolimab in advanced cancers. TCRdb keeps only in-frame clones here, not all; method: immunoSEQ multiplex PCR. The profile covers fewer than 70,000 clones, with about 89% appearing a single time and around 15% taken by the ten largest. The sample in question was CD4+ or CD8+ T cells sorted from blood, obtained in a trial of the OX40 agonist ivuxolimab. The receptor set was obtained from an adult with an advanced solid tumor such as melanoma, head and neck, liver or kidney cancer.

The rearrangement joins TRBV11-2 to TRBJ1-2, with 7 bases identical to TRBD1. This CDR3 has 16 residues. The trim removed 0 bases at V and 7 bases at J, leaving 11 bases unmatched. CDR1 is SGHAT and CDR2 is FQNNGV in the germline V gene. This CDR3 reads CASSLDRPGQKGGYTF. The CDR3 bases are TGTGCCAGCAGCTTAGATCGACCGGGACAGAAGGGTGGCTACACCTTC.

The chain uses TRBV7-2 and TRBJ2-1, with 9 bases lining up with TRBD2. From germline, CDR1 is SGHTA and CDR2 FQGNSA. J gave up 2 bases and V 0 bases, and 5 bases lay outside the gene matches. The CDR3 has 17 amino acids. The CDR3 loop is CASSLAYVAGAYNEQFF. CDR3 sequence (DNA): TGTGCCAGCAGCTTAGCGTATGTAGCGGGGGCCTACAATGAGCAGTTCTTC.

This sequence joins TRBV10-2 and TRBJ2-7, with 8 bases that match TRBD1. J gave up 2 bases and V 7 bases, and 7 bases lay outside the gene matches. Germline CDR1 is WSHSY and CDR2 is SAAADI. The CDR3 covers 14 residues. The CDR3: CASTGTGGPYEQYF. The CDR3 coding sequence is TGCGCCAGCACCGGGACAGGCGGGCCCTACGAGCAGTACTTC.

The chain employs TRBV5-4 and TRBJ2-4; tentative D call: TRBD1 (5 bases). Germline V CDR1 and CDR2: SGHNT, YYREEE (reference sequence). CDR3 length: 16 amino acids. The V and J ends lost 4 bases and 0 bases respectively, with 14 bases between them. Here the CDR3 reads CASSHQGTLAKNIQYF. The CDR3 region has the DNA TGTGCCAGCAGCCACCAGGGAACCCTAGCCAAAAACATTCAGTACTTC.

The chain joins TRBV7-9 to TRBJ2-3; D might be TRBD1 or TRBD2, each matching 5 bases. This CDR3 contains 17 residues. Trimming removed 6 bases at V and 4 bases at J, with 23 bases between. The V gene's germline CDR1 is SEHNR and CDR2 FQNEAQ (reference sequence). As DNA, the CDR3 is TGTGCCAGCAGATCCCGAATGGGGGATTCATTCGCAGATACGCAGTATTTT. It is translated as CASRSRMGDSFADTQYF.

J is TRBJ1-1 and V is TRBV11-1; D not resolved. Trimming took 2 bases from V and 0 from J, leaving 10 bases between them. The CDR3 is 15 residues long. Germline CDR1 SGHAT, CDR2 FQDESV (reference sequence). The CDR3 DNA reads TGTGCCAGCAGCTTAAGAGGGATGATGAACACTGAAGCTTTCTTT. Protein sequence: CASSLRGMMNTEAFF.

The chain couples TRBV5-1 to TRBJ2-1, with 7 bases that match TRBD2. Trimming at V came to 4 bases and at J to 2 bases, leaving 6 bases not matched to a gene. The CDR3 totals 15 residues. Germline V gene lookup returns CDR1 SGHRS and CDR2 YFSETQ. The CDR3 region has the DNA TGCGCCAGCAGCCAGCGGGAAAAGACCTACAATGAGCAGTTCTTC. This encodes CASSQREKTYNEQFF.

The table lists this clone with a few counts. As DNA, the CDR3 is TGTGCCAGCTCAGGACTAGCGGGAGCTAACTTCTACGAGCAGTACTTC. Its translation: CASSGLAGANFYEQYF. The gene calls are TRBV18 and TRBJ2-7, with 13 bases identical to TRBD2. The CDR3 has 16 residues. CDR1 and CDR2 from the germline V gene are KGHSH and LQKENI. Unmatched junction bases numbered 7, after V lost 5 bases and J lost 3 bases. Full variable domain (missing parts from reference TRBV18 and TRBJ2-7): NAGVMQNPRHLVRRRGQEARLRCSPMKGHSHVYWYRQLPEEGLKFMVYLQKENIIDESGMPKERFSAEFPKEGPSILRIQQVVRGDSAAYFCASSGLAGANFYEQYFGPGTRLTVT.

This rearrangement joins TRBV6-1 to TRBJ2-1; TRBD1 matches 7 bases. V gave up 3 bases and J gave up 3 bases; unmatched junction bases: 2. The CDR3 length is 14 residues. Germline CDR1 is MNHNS and CDR2 is SASEGT. The CDR3 sequence is CASSEDRFYNEQFF. Written as DNA, the CDR3 is TGTGCCAGCAGTGAGGACAGGTTCTACAATGAGCAGTTCTTC.

The rearrangement uses TRBV5-1 and TRBJ2-1; the D gene is possibly TRBD2 (5 bases). The CDR3 has 12 residues. V lost 4 bases, J lost 10 bases, and 12 bases lay in between. Germline V CDR1 and CDR2: SGHRS, YFSETQ. This chain's CDR3 is CASSPPSGEQFF. The CDR3 nucleotides are TGCGCCAGCAGCCCCCCCAGCGGCGAGCAGTTCTTC.

The chain carries TRBV4-2 and TRBJ2-1, with no clear D. V lost 0 bases and J lost 8, with 14 bases in between. Germline V CDR1 and CDR2: LGHNA, YNFKEQ. This CDR3 is built from 15 residues. The CDR3 coding sequence is TGTGCCAGCAGCCAAGATGCCCTAGTAGATGATGAGCAGTTCTTC. Encoded protein: CASSQDALVDDEQFF.

J is TRBJ2-3 and V is TRBV5-4, with D maybe TRBD2 (6 bases). The CDR3 runs 13 residues. Per germline, CDR1 SGHNT and CDR2 YYREEE (reference sequence). The ends were cut back, 3 bases at V and 4 bases at J, with 9 bases in the middle. The DNA for the CDR3 is TGTGCCAGCAGCTCCCCGGGAGCAGATACGCAGTATTTT. This gives the protein CASSSPGADTQYF.